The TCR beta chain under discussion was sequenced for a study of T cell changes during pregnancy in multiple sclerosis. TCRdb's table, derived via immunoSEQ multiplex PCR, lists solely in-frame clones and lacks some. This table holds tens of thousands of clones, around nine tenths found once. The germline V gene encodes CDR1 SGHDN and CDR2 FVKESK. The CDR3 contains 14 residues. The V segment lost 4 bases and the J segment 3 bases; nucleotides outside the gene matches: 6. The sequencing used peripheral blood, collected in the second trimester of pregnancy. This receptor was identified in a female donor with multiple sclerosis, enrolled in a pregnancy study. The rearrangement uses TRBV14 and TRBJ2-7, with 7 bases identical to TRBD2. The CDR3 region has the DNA TGTGCCAGCAGCCGACGGGGGGAGGGCTACGAGCAGTACTTC. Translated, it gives CASSRRGEGYEQYF. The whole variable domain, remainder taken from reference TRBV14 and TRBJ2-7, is EAGVTQFPSHSVIEKGQTVTLRCDPISGHDNLYWYRRVMGKEIKFLLHFVKESKQDESGMPNNRFLAERTGGTYSTLKVQPAELEDSGVYFCASSRRGEGYEQYFGPGTRLTVT.